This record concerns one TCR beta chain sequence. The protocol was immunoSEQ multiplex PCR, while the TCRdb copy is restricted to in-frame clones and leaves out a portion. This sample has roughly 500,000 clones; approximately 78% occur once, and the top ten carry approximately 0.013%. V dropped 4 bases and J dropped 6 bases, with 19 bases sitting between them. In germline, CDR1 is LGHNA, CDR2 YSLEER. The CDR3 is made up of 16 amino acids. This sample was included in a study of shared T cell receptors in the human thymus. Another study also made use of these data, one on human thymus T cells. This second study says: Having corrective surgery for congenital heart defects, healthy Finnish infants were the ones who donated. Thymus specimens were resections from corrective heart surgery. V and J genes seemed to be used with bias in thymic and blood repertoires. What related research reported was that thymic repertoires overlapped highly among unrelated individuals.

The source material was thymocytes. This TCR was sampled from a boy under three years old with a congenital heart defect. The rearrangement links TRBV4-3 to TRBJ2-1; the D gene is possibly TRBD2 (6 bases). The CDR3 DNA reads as TGCGCCAGCAGCCTTGCTCGAGGGCGGGATTTCAATGAGCAGTTCTTC. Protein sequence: CASSLARGRDFNEQFF.